The clone carrying this T cell receptor beta chain was counted only a few times. Its antigen is not known. The sample has other DNA sequences that encode this CDR3 too. With 60 Vbeta and 13 Jbeta primers, the PCR was carried out. Sequencing used immunoSEQ multiplex PCR; TCRdb keeps in-frame clones, though not all of them. The repertoire includes some 77,000 clones, 80% of them detected once, and less than 40% sits in the top ten. V was shortened by 3 bases and J by 0 bases, with 9 bases between the two germline ends. The CDR3 extends over 14 amino acids. Germline V gene sequence: CDR1 SGHTA, CDR2 FQGNSA. This entry comes from a study of cytomegalovirus exposure and HLA in healthy donors. Points from the study as a whole: Reports indicate that TCR beta sequences accurately predicted the HLA-A and HLA-B alleles of most subjects. As a later analysis showed, a missense DCLRE1C variant was linked to trimming of TCR beta V- and J-genes.

The TCR sequence derives from a man in his fifties or sixties in good health and CMV-seropositive. Sequences were obtained from PBMCs. This chain uses TRBV7-2 with TRBJ2-7, with TRBD1 as a possible D gene (5 bases). This CDR3 reads CASSFDRYSYEQYF. In nucleotides, the CDR3 is TGTGCCAGCAGCTTCGACAGATACTCCTACGAGCAGTACTTC.